This TCR beta chain came from a study of response to subunit inactivated influenza vaccine. Study results and caveats: Every seasonal influenza vaccination brings in few new T cells, the authors suggested.

Regarding this clonotype: The antigen remains undetermined.

MiXCR, applied by TCRdb to the RT-PCR reads, yields one record per CDR3 protein. The sample shows hundreds of thousands of distinct CDR3 sequences, about a sixth of them seen only once. Germline CDR1 is LGHNA and CDR2 is YNFKEQ. Trimming pared 1 base from V and 0 bases from J, leaving 15 bases between. CDR3 size: 18 residues. V usage is TRBV4-2 and J usage is TRBJ2-2; D may match TRBD1 or TRBD2 (6 bases each). The clonotype originates from a man aged 45-60 years who received an inactivated influenza vaccine. This material consisted of PBMCs from blood, taken 11 to 12 days after vaccination. The CDR3 DNA reads TGTGCCAGCAGCCAAGTCTCTAATCGGGGGCCGAACACCGGGGAGCTGTTTTTT. It encodes CASSQVSNRGPNTGELFF.